A single sample is the source of the 2 T cell receptor beta chains below, sequenced in a study of shared clonotypes between healthy human individuals. Sequencing used immunoSEQ multiplex PCR; TCRdb keeps in-frame clones, though not all of them. The sample contains about 2 million clones, roughly 95% of which appear only once. The sequenced material came from naive CD4+ T cells sorted from blood. Subset here: CD45RA+ positively selected. The origin of the receptors is a man younger than 35 in good health.

This clone was found once. The rearrangement uses TRBV7-2 and TRBJ1-2; TRBD1 is a possible D gene (6 bases). The CDR3 covers 15 residues. Germline V gives CDR1 SGHTA, CDR2 FQGNSA. V lost 3 bases to trimming and J lost 1 base, with 12 bases between them. The CDR3: CASSLSGANNYGYTF. CDR3 in DNA: TGTGCCAGCAGCTTGTCAGGGGCGAATAACTATGGCTACACCTTC.

V usage is TRBV2 and J usage is TRBJ2-6; 8 positions agree with TRBD1. The CDR3 covers 16 residues. The V segment lost 6 bases and the J segment 2 bases; nucleotides outside the gene matches: 6. CDR1 and CDR2 (germline): SNHLY, FYNNEI. CDR3 nucleotide sequence: TGTGCCAGCAGCGCCCGGACAGGGACTGGGGCCAACGTCCTGACTTTC. Its protein product is CASSARTGTGANVLTF.